This T cell receptor beta chain was sequenced during a study of T cell clones after liver transplantation. Study-wide results and caveats: A larger donor-reactive than third-party decline suggested partial antigen-specific deletion. In a couple of subjects, few donor cells limited the measurable donor-reactive repertoire.

The protocol was immunoSEQ multiplex PCR, while the TCRdb copy is restricted to in-frame clones and leaves out a portion. The sample includes 50,000 to 55,000 clones, approximately 71% of them seen just once. Concerning this clone itself: What it binds is unknown.

Germline CDR1 reads LNHDA; CDR2 reads SQIVND (reference sequence). CDR3 length: 14 residues. Trimming removed 1 base at V and 10 bases at J, with 16 bases between. The chain joins TRBV19 to TRBJ1-1; no reliable D call. The input for sequencing was CD4+ T cells from blood, taken 54 months after liver transplant. The sequence was obtained from a human patient who received a liver transplant. Some of the T cells may derive from the graft donor. The CDR3 region is CASSIGPSTPLAFF. CDR3 bases: TGTGCCAGTAGTATAGGGCCTTCGACCCCGTTAGCTTTCTTT. The variable domain in full, with the rest retrieved from reference TRBV19 and TRBJ1-1, is DGGITQSPKYLFRKEGQNVTLSCEQNLNHDAMYWYRQDPGQGLRLIYYSQIVNDFQKGDIAEGYSVSREKKESFPLTVTSAQKNPTAFYLCASSIGPSTPLAFFGQGTRLTVV.